Listed below are T cell receptor beta chains from one sample, sequenced in a study of blood T cell repertoires in COVID-19. Here immunoSEQ multiplex PCR was the method, and the copy in TCRdb shows in-frame clones only, minus some. The table includes approximately 77,000 clones, 85% detected once. The sample consisted of peripheral blood. These receptors were taken from a man aged 45-65 years with COVID-19, enrolled during active disease. Both conserved end residues are part of each CDR3. The D gene is left open where the match is weak. Only part of the rows carry a size: once, few, many, or a class if the clone is expanded.

CDR3 protein: CASSLQGGYNSPLHF
CDR3 DNA: TGCGCCAGCAGCTTACAGGGGGGATATAATTCACCCCTCCACTTT
D gene: TRBD1
clone size: .
J gene: TRBJ1-6
V gene: TRBV5-1

CDR3 protein: CASSLGTSRSFYNEQFF
CDR3 DNA: TGCGCCAGCAGCCTCGGGACTAGCCGAAGTTTTTACAATGAGCAGTTCTTC
D gene: TRBD2
clone size: once
J gene: TRBJ2-1
V gene: TRBV4-1

CDR3 protein: CASSPSQPQHF
CDR3 DNA: TGTGCCAGCAGCCCCAGTCAGCCCCAGCATTTT
D gene: .
clone size: .
J gene: TRBJ1-5
V gene: TRBV6-6

CDR3 protein: CASSRGGGGTNSPLHF
CDR3 DNA: TGTGCCAGCAGCCGGGGTGGGGGCGGAACTAATTCACCCCTCCACTTT
D gene: .
clone size: .
J gene: TRBJ1-6
V gene: TRBV27

CDR3 protein: CASSLAKTSSYEQYF
CDR3 DNA: TGTGCCAGCAGCTTAGCGAAGACATCCTCCTACGAGCAGTACTTC
D gene: .
clone size: .
J gene: TRBJ2-7
V gene: TRBV7-2

CDR3 protein: CASSYEGAANEQFF
CDR3 DNA: TGTGCCAGCAGTTACGAGGGCGCAGCGAATGAGCAGTTCTTC
D gene: .
clone size: once
J gene: TRBJ2-1
V gene: TRBV6-5

CDR3 protein: CASSGRDRTPIPGEQFF
CDR3 DNA: TGTGCCAGCAGTGGCAGAGACCGGACTCCTATACCTGGTGAGCAGTTCTTC
D gene: .
clone size: few
J gene: TRBJ2-1
V gene: TRBV25-1

CDR3 protein: CASSRRVAGGYQPQHF
CDR3 DNA: TGTGCCAGCAGCCGTCGGGTCGCCGGGGGGTATCAGCCCCAGCATTTT
D gene: .
clone size: .
J gene: TRBJ1-5
V gene: TRBV6-2/TRBV6-3

CDR3 protein: CASSAQGAGQPQHF
CDR3 DNA: TGTGCCAGCAGCGCACAGGGGGCCGGACAGCCCCAGCATTTT
D gene: TRBD1
clone size: .
J gene: TRBJ1-5
V gene: TRBV7-2

CDR3 protein: CASSLKTPNTEAFF
CDR3 DNA: TGTGCCAGCAGCCTGAAGACACCCAACACTGAAGCTTTCTTT
D gene: .
clone size: .
J gene: TRBJ1-1
V gene: TRBV5-6

CDR3 protein: CASSDIWLAGVMIYEQYF
CDR3 DNA: TGCGCCAGCAGTGATATATGGCTAGCGGGAGTTATGATCTACGAGCAGTACTTC
D gene: TRBD2
clone size: .
J gene: TRBJ2-7
V gene: TRBV10-2

CDR3 protein: CAGRPGIMSGELFF
CDR3 DNA: TGTGCCGGGCGCCCCGGGATAATGTCCGGGGAGCTGTTTTTT
D gene: .
clone size: .
J gene: TRBJ2-2
V gene: TRBV30

CDR3 protein: CASSADSAPLNTEAFF
CDR3 DNA: TGTGCCAGCAGTGCCGACAGCGCACCCTTGAACACTGAAGCTTTCTTT
D gene: .
clone size: .
J gene: TRBJ1-1
V gene: TRBV6-1

CDR3 protein: CASSRRDRPYNQPQHF
CDR3 DNA: TGTGCCAGTAGCCGCAGGGACAGGCCTTACAATCAGCCCCAGCATTTT
D gene: TRBD1
clone size: .
J gene: TRBJ1-5
V gene: TRBV19

CDR3 protein: CASSEFKGGGYEQFF
CDR3 DNA: TGTGCCAGCAGTGAATTTAAGGGAGGCGGGTATGAGCAGTTCTTC
D gene: .
clone size: .
J gene: TRBJ2-1
V gene: TRBV2

CDR3 protein: CASIKGAANTGELFF
CDR3 DNA: TGTGCCAGCATTAAGGGGGCAGCGAACACCGGGGAGCTGTTTTTT
D gene: TRBD1
clone size: .
J gene: TRBJ2-2
V gene: TRBV2

CDR3 protein: CASSFSGLGGYEQYF
CDR3 DNA: TGTGCCAGCAGTTTCTCCGGACTAGGAGGCTACGAGCAGTACTTC
D gene: TRBD2
clone size: .
J gene: TRBJ2-7
V gene: TRBV27

CDR3 protein: CASSEGLAGVKNEQFF
CDR3 DNA: TGTGCCAGCAGTGAGGGACTAGCGGGAGTTAAAAATGAGCAGTTCTTC
D gene: TRBD2
clone size: .
J gene: TRBJ2-1
V gene: TRBV6-4

CDR3 protein: CASSLVSGSNEQFF
CDR3 DNA: TGTGCCAGCAGCTTAGTGAGCGGGAGCAATGAGCAGTTCTTC
D gene: TRBD2
clone size: once
J gene: TRBJ2-1
V gene: TRBV7-9

CDR3 protein: CAISESGGTEAFF
CDR3 DNA: TGTGCCATCAGTGAGTCAGGGGGCACTGAAGCTTTCTTT
D gene: .
clone size: .
J gene: TRBJ1-1
V gene: TRBV10-3

CDR3 protein: CASSLDSINTEAFF
CDR3 DNA: TGCGCCAGCAGCTTGGACAGCATTAACACTGAAGCTTTCTTT
D gene: .
clone size: .
J gene: TRBJ1-1
V gene: TRBV5-1

CDR3 protein: CASSLGLGENTEAFF
CDR3 DNA: TGTGCCAGCAGCTTAGGACTTGGAGAGAACACTGAAGCTTTCTTT
D gene: .
clone size: .
J gene: TRBJ1-1
V gene: TRBV7-6

CDR3 protein: CAWSGGQAESSYNSPLHF
CDR3 DNA: TGTGCCTGGAGTGGCGGACAGGCTGAGAGCTCCTATAATTCACCCCTCCACTTT
D gene: TRBD1
clone size: .
J gene: TRBJ1-6
V gene: TRBV30

CDR3 protein: CASAWGQGVQETQYF
CDR3 DNA: TGTGCCAGCGCATGGGGACAGGGTGTGCAAGAGACCCAGTACTTC
D gene: TRBD1
clone size: .
J gene: TRBJ2-5
V gene: TRBV7-9

CDR3 protein: CASSRLAGAGEQYF
CDR3 DNA: TGTGCCAGCAGTCGACTAGCGGGAGCGGGGGAGCAGTACTTC
D gene: TRBD2
clone size: .
J gene: TRBJ2-7
V gene: TRBV6-5

CDR3 protein: CVPLMASGNTDTQYF
CDR3 DNA: TGTGTCCCTCTGATGGCTAGCGGCAACACAGATACGCAGTATTTT
D gene: TRBD2
clone size: .
J gene: TRBJ2-3
V gene: TRBV4-2

CDR3 protein: CASRRDGTGSDEQFF
CDR3 DNA: TGTGCCAGCAGGCGGGACGGGACAGGGAGCGATGAGCAGTTCTTC
D gene: TRBD1
clone size: .
J gene: TRBJ2-1
V gene: TRBV6-5

CDR3 protein: CASSSQGGDTQYF
CDR3 DNA: TGTGCCAGCAGCTCTCAGGGAGGGGATACGCAGTATTTT
D gene: TRBD2
clone size: .
J gene: TRBJ2-3
V gene: TRBV28

CDR3 protein: CASSPRGGGGEKLFF
CDR3 DNA: TGTGCCAGCAGTCCCCGCGGAGGGGGAGGGGAAAAACTGTTTTTT
D gene: .
clone size: .
J gene: TRBJ1-4
V gene: TRBV28

CDR3 protein: CASSRTGAANTEAFF
CDR3 DNA: TGCGCCAGCAGCCGCACAGGGGCGGCGAACACTGAAGCTTTCTTT
D gene: TRBD1
clone size: .
J gene: TRBJ1-1
V gene: TRBV4-1